The entry below gives a single T cell receptor (beta chain) sequence along with its context. TCRdb's table, derived via immunoSEQ multiplex PCR, lists solely in-frame clones and lacks some. This table holds under 95,000 clones, roughly nine tenths found once. The entry originates in a study of technical replicates of blood from several donors. Input material: T cells isolated from PBMCs. The origin of this receptor is a human donor in good health. Some clones in this sample may be carry-over from other donors' samples.

As DNA, the CDR3 is TGCGCCAGCAGCCAAGGCCCACAGGGAATCAACTATGGCTACACCTTC. This translates into CASSQGPQGINYGYTF. This chain connects TRBV4-1 to TRBJ1-2, with D possibly TRBD1 on 6 matching bases. CDR1 is MGHRA, CDR2 YSYEKL, per germline. The CDR3 is made up of 16 amino acids. Trimming cost V 1 base and J 2 bases, with 14 bases left between them.